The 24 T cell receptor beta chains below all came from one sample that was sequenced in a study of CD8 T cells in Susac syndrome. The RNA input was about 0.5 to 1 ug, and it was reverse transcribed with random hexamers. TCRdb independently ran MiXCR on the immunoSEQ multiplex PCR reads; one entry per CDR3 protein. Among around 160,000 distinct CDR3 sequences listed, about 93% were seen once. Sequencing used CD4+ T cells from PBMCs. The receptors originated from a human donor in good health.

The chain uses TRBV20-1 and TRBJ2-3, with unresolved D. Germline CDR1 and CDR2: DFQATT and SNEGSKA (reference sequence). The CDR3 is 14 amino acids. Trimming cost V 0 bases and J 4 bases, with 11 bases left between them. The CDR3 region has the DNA TGCAGTGCTAGAGACACACTGGGTGCAGATACGCAGTATTTT. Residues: CSARDTLGADTQYF.

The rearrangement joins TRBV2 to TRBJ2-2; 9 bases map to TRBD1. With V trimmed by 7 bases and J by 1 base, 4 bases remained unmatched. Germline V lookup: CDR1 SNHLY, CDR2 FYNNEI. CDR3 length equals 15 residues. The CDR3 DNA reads TGTGCCAGCACCTTGGGACAGGGGAACACCGGGGAGCTGTTTTTT. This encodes CASTLGQGNTGELFF.

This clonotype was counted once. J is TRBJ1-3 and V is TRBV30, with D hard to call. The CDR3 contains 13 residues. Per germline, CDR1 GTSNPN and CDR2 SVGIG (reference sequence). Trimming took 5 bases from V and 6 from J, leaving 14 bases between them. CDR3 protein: CAWSQGNENTIYF. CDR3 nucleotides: TGTGCCTGGTCCCAAGGGAACGAAAACACCATATATTTT.

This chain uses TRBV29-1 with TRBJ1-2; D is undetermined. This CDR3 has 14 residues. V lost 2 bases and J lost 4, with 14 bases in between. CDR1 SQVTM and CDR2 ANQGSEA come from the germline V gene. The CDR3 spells CSVEWQERAYGYTF. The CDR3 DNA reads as TGCAGCGTTGAATGGCAGGAAAGGGCCTATGGCTACACCTTC. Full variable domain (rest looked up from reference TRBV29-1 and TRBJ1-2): SAVISQKPSRDICQRGTSLTIQCQVDSQVTMMFWYRQQPGQSLTLIATANQGSEATYESGFVIDKFPISRPNLTFSTLTVSNMSPEDSSIYLCSVEWQERAYGYTFGSGTRLTVV.

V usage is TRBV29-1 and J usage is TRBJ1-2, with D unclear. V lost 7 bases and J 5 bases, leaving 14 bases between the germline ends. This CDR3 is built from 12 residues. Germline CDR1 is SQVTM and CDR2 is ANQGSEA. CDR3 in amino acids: CSAYTDGYGYTF. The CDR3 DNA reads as TGCAGCGCCTATACGGATGGTTATGGCTACACCTTC.

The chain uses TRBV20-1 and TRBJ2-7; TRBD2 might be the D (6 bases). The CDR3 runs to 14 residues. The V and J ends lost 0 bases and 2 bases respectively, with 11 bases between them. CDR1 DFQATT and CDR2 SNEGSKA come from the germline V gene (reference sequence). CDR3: CSARDGTPTYEQYF. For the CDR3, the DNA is TGCAGTGCTAGAGATGGGACTCCTACCTACGAGCAGTACTTC.

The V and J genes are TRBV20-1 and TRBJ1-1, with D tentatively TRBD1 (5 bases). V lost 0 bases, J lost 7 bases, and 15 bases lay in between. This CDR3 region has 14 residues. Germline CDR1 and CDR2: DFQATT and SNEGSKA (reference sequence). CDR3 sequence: CSARETGTAFEAFF. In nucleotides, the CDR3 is TGCAGTGCTAGAGAAACCGGGACCGCCTTTGAAGCTTTCTTT.

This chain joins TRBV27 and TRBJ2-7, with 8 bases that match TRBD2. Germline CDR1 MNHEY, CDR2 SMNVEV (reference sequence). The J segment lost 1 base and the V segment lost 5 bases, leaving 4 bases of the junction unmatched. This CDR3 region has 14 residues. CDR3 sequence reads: CASSARLASYEQYF. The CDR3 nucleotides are TGTGCCAGCAGTGCAAGACTAGCGTCCTACGAGCAGTACTTC.

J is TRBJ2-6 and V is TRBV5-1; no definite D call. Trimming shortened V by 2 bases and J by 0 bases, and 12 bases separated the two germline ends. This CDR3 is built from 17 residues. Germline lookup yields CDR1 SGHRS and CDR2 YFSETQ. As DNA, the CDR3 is TGCGCCAGCAGCTTCCCCCTGAACAGCTCTGGGGCCAACGTCCTGACTTTC. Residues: CASSFPLNSSGANVLTF.

CDR3 DNA: TGTGCCAGCAGCTTAGCAGGTGTGGCGCAGTATTTT. This codes for CASSLAGVAQYF. J is TRBJ2-3 and V is TRBV11-2, with unresolved D. Trimming cost V 1 base and J 10 bases, with 9 bases left between them. The CDR3 totals 12 residues. Germline loops: CDR1 SGHAT, CDR2 FQNNGV.

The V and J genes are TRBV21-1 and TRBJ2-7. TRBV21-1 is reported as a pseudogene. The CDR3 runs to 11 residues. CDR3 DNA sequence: TGTGCCAGCAGCCCCCCCTACGAGCAGTACTTC. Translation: CASSPPYEQYF.

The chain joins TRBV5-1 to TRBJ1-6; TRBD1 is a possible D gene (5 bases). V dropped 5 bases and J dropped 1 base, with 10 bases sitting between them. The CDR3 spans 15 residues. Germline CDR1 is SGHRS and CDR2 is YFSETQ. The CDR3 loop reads CASRADTSYNSPLHF. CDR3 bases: TGCGCCAGCAGGGCGGACACATCCTATAATTCACCCCTCCACTTT.

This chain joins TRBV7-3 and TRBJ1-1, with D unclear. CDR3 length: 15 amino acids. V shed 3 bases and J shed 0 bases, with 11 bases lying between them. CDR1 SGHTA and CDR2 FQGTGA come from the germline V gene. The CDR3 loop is CASSFSVGMNTEAFF. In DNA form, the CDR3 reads TGTGCCAGCAGCTTTTCCGTCGGGATGAACACTGAAGCTTTCTTT.

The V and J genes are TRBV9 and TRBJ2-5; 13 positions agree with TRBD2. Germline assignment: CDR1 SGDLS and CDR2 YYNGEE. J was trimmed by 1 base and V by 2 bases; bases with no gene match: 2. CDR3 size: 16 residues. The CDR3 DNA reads TGTGCCAGCAGCGTGGGACTAGCGGGGATCCAAGAGACCCAGTACTTC. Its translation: CASSVGLAGIQETQYF. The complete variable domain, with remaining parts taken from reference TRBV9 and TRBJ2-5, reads DSGVTQTPKHLITATGQRVTLRCSPRSGDLSVYWYQQSLDQGLQFLIQYYNGEERAKGNILERFSAQQFPDLHSELNLSSLELGDSALYFCASSVGLAGIQETQYFGPGTRLLVL.

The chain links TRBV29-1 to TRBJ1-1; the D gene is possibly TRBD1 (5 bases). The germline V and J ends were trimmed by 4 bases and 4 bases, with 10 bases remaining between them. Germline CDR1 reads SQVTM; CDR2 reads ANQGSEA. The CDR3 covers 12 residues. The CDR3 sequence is CSVGSGGTEAFF. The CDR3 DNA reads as TGCAGCGTTGGTTCTGGGGGCACTGAAGCTTTCTTT. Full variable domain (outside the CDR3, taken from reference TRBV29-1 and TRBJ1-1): SAVISQKPSRDICQRGTSLTIQCQVDSQVTMMFWYRQQPGQSLTLIATANQGSEATYESGFVIDKFPISRPNLTFSTLTVSNMSPEDSSIYLCSVGSGGTEAFFGQGTRLTVV.

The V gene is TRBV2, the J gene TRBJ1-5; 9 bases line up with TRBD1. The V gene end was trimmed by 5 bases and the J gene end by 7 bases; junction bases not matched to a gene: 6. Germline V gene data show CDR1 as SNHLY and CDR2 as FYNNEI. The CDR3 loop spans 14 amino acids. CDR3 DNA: TGTGCCAGCAGTCTGACAGGGGGGACGCAGCCCCAGCATTTT. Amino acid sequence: CASSLTGGTQPQHF.

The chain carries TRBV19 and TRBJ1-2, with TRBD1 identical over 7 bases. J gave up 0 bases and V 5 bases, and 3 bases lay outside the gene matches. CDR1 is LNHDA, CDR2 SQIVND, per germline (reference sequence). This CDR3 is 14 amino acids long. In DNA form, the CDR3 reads TGTGCCAGTAGTCGGGACAGAACTAACTATGGCTACACCTTC. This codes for CASSRDRTNYGYTF.

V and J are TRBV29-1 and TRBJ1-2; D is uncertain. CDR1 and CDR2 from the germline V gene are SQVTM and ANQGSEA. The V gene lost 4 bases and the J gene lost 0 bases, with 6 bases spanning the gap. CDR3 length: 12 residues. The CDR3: CSVGAANYGYTF. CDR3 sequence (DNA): TGCAGCGTTGGGGCAGCTAACTATGGCTACACCTTC.

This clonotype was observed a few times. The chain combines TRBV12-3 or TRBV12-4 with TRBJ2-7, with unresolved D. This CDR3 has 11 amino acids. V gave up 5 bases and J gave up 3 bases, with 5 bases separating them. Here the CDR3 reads CASSPYYEQYF. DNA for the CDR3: TGTGCCAGCAGTCCCTACTACGAGCAGTACTTC.

CDR3 in amino acids: CSVARDRSQPQHF. CDR3 nucleotides: TGCAGCGTTGCCCGGGACAGGTCCCAGCCCCAGCATTTT. The chain joins TRBV29-1 to TRBJ1-5; 8 bases line up with TRBD1. Germline V gene lookup returns CDR1 SQVTM and CDR2 ANQGSEA. The CDR3 extends over 13 amino acids. The trim removed 4 bases at V and 7 bases at J, leaving 6 bases unmatched.

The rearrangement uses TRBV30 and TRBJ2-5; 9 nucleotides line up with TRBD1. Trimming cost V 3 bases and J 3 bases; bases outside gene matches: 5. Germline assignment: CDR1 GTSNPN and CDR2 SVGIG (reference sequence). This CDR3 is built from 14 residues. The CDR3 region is CAWREQGAKETQYF. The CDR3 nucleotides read TGTGCCTGGAGGGAACAGGGGGCGAAAGAGACCCAGTACTTC.

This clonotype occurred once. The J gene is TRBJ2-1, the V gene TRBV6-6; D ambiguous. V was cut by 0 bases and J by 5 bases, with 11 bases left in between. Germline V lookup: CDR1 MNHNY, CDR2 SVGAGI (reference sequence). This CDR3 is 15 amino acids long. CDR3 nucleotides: TGTGCCAGCAGTTACTCGAATCAGGACCACAATGAGCAGTTCTTC. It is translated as CASSYSNQDHNEQFF.

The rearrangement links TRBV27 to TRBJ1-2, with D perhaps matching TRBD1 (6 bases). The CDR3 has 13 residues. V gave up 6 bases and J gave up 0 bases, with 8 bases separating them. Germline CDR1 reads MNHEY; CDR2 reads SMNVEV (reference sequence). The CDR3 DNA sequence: TGTGCCAGCAGACAGGGCGCTAACTATGGCTACACCTTC. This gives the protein CASRQGANYGYTF.

CDR3 loop: CASSQGGVDTQYF. Here the CDR3 DNA reads TGTGCCAGCAGCCAAGGGGGGGTAGATACGCAGTATTTT. V gene TRBV3-1 combines with J gene TRBJ2-3; D possibly corresponds to TRBD2 (6 bases). The germline V gene has CDR1 LGHDT and CDR2 YNNKEL (reference sequence). V shed 1 base and J shed 5 bases, with 7 bases lying between them. CDR3 length: 13 amino acids.